This T cell receptor beta chain was identified during a study of shared clonotypes between healthy human individuals. Study results and limitations: Having only a few donors restricted how much genetic and exposure-history diversity was captured.

The CDR3 contains 14 residues. V shed 4 bases and J 3 bases; nucleotides not matched to a gene: 6. CDR1 and CDR2 from the germline V gene are SGHRS and YFSETQ. This clone was seen a few times. Its antigen is unknown. Some clones are missing from TCRdb's copy, which holds only in-frame ones; the method was immunoSEQ multiplex PCR. This sample has over 100,000 clones; 55% to 70% occur once, and the top ten carry roughly a quarter. Sequenced: memory CD8+ T cells sorted from blood. Subset described: CD45RO+ cells pooled with CCR7-negative TemRA cells. The receptor was isolated from a woman in her twenties or thirties in good health. This sequence joins TRBV5-1 and TRBJ2-5; 7 bases line up with TRBD1. The CDR3 sequence is CASSTGQQEETQYF. CDR3 sequence (DNA): TGCGCCAGCAGCACGGGACAGCAAGAAGAGACCCAGTACTTC.